This is a list of T cell receptor beta chains from one sample in a study of blood T cell repertoires in COVID-19. The repertoire was sequenced with immunoSEQ multiplex PCR; TCRdb's copy has only in-frame clones and lacks some. The table records about 270,000 clones, 65% to 85% of them present only once. The sequenced material came from peripheral blood. The receptors here all came from a human donor with COVID-19, enrolled during active disease. The donor label of this sample is uncertain. Each CDR3 is given with its conserved first and last residue. A D gene is named only where the DNA matches it firmly. A row's size may be missing; if present it is once, few, many or a size class.

TRBD1	17	once	TRBV6-4	TRBJ1-2	TGTGCCAGCAGTGACGCCGCGGGACAGTCAAGCTTTCATGGCTACACCTTC	CASSDAAGQSSFHGYTF
.	19	once	TRBV5-5	TRBJ1-6	TGTGCCAGCAGCCTCTGGCTGGCAGGGACAAGCTCCTATAATTCACCCCTCCACTTT	CASSLWLAGTSSYNSPLHF
TRBD1	15	.	TRBV5-1	TRBJ1-5	TGCGCCAGCAGCCTGGACAGGGCGGGGGGTCAGCCCCAGCATTTT	CASSLDRAGGQPQHF
.	13	.	TRBV6-5	TRBJ2-1	TGTGCCAGCACCAGAGACGGGGACAATGAGCAGTTCTTC	CASTRDGDNEQFF
TRBD1	16	.	TRBV6-5	TRBJ2-1	TGTGCCAGCAGTTACCCATGGGACAGGGGATTATATGAGCAGTTCTTC	CASSYPWDRGLYEQFF
.	11	.	TRBV19	TRBJ2-7	TGTGCCAGTGGCACCGCTTACGAGCAGTACTTC	CASGTAYEQYF
TRBD1	14	.	TRBV11-2	TRBJ1-2	TGTGCCAGCAGTTTATCTCAGGGGGTCCGTGGCTACACCTTC	CASSLSQGVRGYTF
.	14	.	TRBV7-3	TRBJ2-1	TGTGCCAGCAGCCCGACGAGCGGAGACAATGAGCAGTTCTTC	CASSPTSGDNEQFF
.	13	.	TRBV5-1	TRBJ2-7	TGCGCCAGCAACAGGGACAACTCCTACGAGCAGTACTTC	CASNRDNSYEQYF
.	14	few	TRBV28	TRBJ2-7	TGTGCCAGCAGGGAACAGGGTTGGCCTTACGAGCAGTACTTC	CASREQGWPYEQYF
TRBD2	13	.	TRBV28	TRBJ2-7	TGTGCCAGCTTCGGGACTACACCCTCCGAGCAGTACTTC	CASFGTTPSEQYF
TRBD1	15	.	TRBV6-6	TRBJ1-2	TGTGCCAGCAGTTTCACAGGGGATCGCGTTAATGGCTACACCTTC	CASSFTGDRVNGYTF
TRBD1	15	few	TRBV15	TRBJ1-4	TGTGCCACCAGCAGGGCCGGGACAGGGGGAGAAAAACTGTTTTTT	CATSRAGTGGEKLFF
TRBD1	16	many	TRBV11-3	TRBJ1-3	TGTGCCAGCAGCCGCTCCGGGACAGGGGCTGGAAACACCATATATTTT	CASSRSGTGAGNTIYF
TRBD1	13	.	TRBV7-2	TRBJ1-2	TGTGCCAGCAGCACAGGGGGACTTTATGGCTACACCTTC	CASSTGGLYGYTF
.	16	.	TRBV10-1	TRBJ1-5	TGCGCCAGCAGCTCCCTGGAGGGGAGAAGCAATCAGCCCCAGCATTTT	CASSSLEGRSNQPQHF
.	15	once	TRBV6-5	TRBJ1-5	TGTGCCAGCACCAAAGAATGGGGAGGCAATCAGCCCCAGCATTTT	CASTKEWGGNQPQHF
.	14	.	TRBV30	TRBJ1-2	TGTGCCTGGACCCCGTGGGGGGGCGGCTATGGCTACACCTTC	CAWTPWGGGYGYTF
TRBD2	16	once	TRBV11-3	TRBJ2-1	TGTGCCAGCAGCTTAGACGGGCGGGAGGGCAGGGATGAGCAGTTCTTC	CASSLDGREGRDEQFF
.	16	.	TRBV7-2	TRBJ2-5	TGTGCCTCTCAGTCCCGACAGGTTGGTCCTCAAGAGACCCAGTACTTC	CASQSRQVGPQETQYF